This T cell receptor (beta chain) was sequenced in a study of blood T cell repertoires in COVID-19. TCRdb keeps only in-frame clones here, not all; method: immunoSEQ multiplex PCR. The sample holds around 220,000 clones, over 75% seen once. The CDR3 is 16 residues long. The germline gives CDR1 LNHDA, CDR2 SQIVND (reference sequence). V shed 1 base and J 0 bases; nucleotides not matched to a gene: 5. The specimen sequenced was peripheral blood. The clonotype comes from a woman in her forties who had recovered from COVID-19. The V and J genes are TRBV19 and TRBJ2-7, with TRBD1 matching 8 bases. CDR3 loop: CASSIARDRYSYEQYF. The CDR3 DNA reads as TGTGCCAGTAGTATAGCCCGGGACAGGTACTCCTACGAGCAGTACTTC. Full variable domain (outside the CDR3, taken from reference TRBV19 and TRBJ2-7): DGGITQSPKYLFRKEGQNVTLSCEQNLNHDAMYWYRQDPGQGLRLIYYSQIVNDFQKGDIAEGYSVSREKKESFPLTVTSAQKNPTAFYLCASSIARDRYSYEQYFGPGTRLTVT.